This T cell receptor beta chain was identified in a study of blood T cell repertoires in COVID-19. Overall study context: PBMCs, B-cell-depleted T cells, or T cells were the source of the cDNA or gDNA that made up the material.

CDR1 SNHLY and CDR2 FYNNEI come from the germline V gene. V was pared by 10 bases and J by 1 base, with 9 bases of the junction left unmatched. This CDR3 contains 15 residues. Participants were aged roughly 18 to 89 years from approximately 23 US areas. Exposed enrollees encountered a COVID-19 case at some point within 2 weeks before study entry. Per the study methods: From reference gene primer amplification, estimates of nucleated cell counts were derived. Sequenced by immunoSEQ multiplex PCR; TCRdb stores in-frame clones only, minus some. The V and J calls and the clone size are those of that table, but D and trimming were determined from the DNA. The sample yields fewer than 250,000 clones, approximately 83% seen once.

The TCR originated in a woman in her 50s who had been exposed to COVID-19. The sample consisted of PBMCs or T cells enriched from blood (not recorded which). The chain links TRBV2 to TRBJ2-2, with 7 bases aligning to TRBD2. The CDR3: CATGRGRLNTGELFF. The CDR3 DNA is TGTGCCACGGGGAGGGGACGGTTGAACACCGGGGAGCTGTTTTTT.